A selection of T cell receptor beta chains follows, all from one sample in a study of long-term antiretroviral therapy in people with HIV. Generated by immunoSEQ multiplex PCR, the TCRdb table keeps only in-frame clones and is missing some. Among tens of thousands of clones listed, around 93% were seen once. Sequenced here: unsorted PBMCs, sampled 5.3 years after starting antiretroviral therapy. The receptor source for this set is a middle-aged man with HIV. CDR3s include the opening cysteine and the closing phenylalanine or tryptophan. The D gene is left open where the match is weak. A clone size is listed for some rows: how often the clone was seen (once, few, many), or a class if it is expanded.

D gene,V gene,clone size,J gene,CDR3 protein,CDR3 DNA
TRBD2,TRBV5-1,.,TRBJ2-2,CASSLVGGGYTGELFF,TGCGCCAGCAGCTTGGTAGGCGGGGGTTACACCGGGGAGCTGTTTTTT
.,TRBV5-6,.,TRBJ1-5,CASSSRGDQPQHF,TGTGCCAGCAGCTCGAGAGGGGATCAGCCCCAGCATTTT
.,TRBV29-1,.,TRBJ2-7,CSVEKDRPPYEQYF,TGCAGCGTTGAAAAGGACCGCCCCCCCTACGAGCAGTACTTC
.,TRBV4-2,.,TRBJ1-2,CASSQDEGGYTF,TGTGCCAGCAGCCAAGATGAGGGTGGCTACACCTTC
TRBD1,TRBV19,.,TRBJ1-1,CASTGQGYNTEAFF,TGTGCCAGTACGGGACAGGGGTACAACACTGAAGCTTTCTTT
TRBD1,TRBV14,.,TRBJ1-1,CASSQETGVNTEAFF,TGTGCCAGCAGCCAAGAGACAGGGGTGAACACTGAAGCTTTCTTT
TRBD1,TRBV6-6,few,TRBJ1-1,CASKSVTGGVDAEAFF,TGTGCCAGCAAATCGGTAACAGGGGGGGTTGATGCTGAAGCTTTCTTT
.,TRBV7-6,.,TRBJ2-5,CASSLAGAGSIGPETQYF,TGTGCCAGCAGCTTAGCGGGGGCAGGGTCAATAGGTCCAGAGACCCAGTACTTC
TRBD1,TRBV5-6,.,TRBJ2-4,CASSPGQEVIQYF,TGTGCCAGCAGCCCGGGACAGGAGGTCATTCAGTACTTC
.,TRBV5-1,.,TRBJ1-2,CASSLAGEGYTF,TGCGCCAGCAGCTTGGCCGGGGAGGGCTACACCTTC
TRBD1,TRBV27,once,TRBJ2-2,CASSLRVMGQGSNTGELFF,TGTGCCAGCAGTTTACGAGTAATGGGACAGGGATCGAACACCGGGGAGCTGTTTTTT
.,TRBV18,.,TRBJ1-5,CASSPQASGGDSNQPQHF,TGTGCCAGCTCACCACAGGCCTCGGGCGGAGATAGCAATCAGCCCCAGCATTTT
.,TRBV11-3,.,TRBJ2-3,CASSLGTLTDTQYF,TGTGCCAGCAGCTTAGGGACCCTCACTGATACGCAGTATTTT
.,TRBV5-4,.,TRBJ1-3,CASSLDRAGNTIYF,TGTGCCAGCAGCTTGGACAGGGCTGGAAACACCATATATTTT
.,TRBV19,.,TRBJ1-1,CASSDRQNTEAFF,TGTGCCAGTAGCGACAGGCAGAACACTGAAGCTTTCTTT
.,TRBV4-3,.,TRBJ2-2,CASSQAGELFF,TGCGCCAGCAGCCAAGCCGGGGAGCTGTTTTTT
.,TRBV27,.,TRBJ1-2,CASSLSGASNYGYTF,TGTGCCAGCAGTTTATCGGGGGCTTCTAACTATGGCTACACCTTC
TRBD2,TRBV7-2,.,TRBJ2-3,CASSSRLRGGQDTQYF,TGTGCCAGCAGCTCGCGCCTGCGGGGGGGCCAGGATACGCAGTATTTT
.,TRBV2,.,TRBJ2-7,CASNDLGTHEQYF,TGTGCCAGCAATGATTTAGGGACCCACGAGCAGTACTTC
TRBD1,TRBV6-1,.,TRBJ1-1,CASSELGQAMNTEAFF,TGTGCCAGCAGTGAGCTCGGACAGGCCATGAACACTGAAGCTTTCTTT
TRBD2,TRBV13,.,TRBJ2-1,CASSLASGGYNEQFF,TGTGCCAGCAGCTTGGCTAGCGGGGGATACAATGAGCAGTTCTTC
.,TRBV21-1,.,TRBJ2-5,CASSTRSKTQYF,TGTGCCAGCAGCACCCGCAGTAAGACCCAGTACTTC
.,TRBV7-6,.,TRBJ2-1,CASSYSDRSLEQFF,TGTGCCAGCAGTTACTCCGACAGGAGCCTTGAGCAGTTCTTC
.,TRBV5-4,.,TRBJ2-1,CASSLNGGVQFF,TGTGCCAGCAGCTTGAACGGGGGAGTTCAGTTCTTC
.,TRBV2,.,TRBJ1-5,CASSVGLSNQPQHF,TGTGCCAGCAGTGTCGGACTTAGCAATCAGCCCCAGCATTTT
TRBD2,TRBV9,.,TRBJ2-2,CASTPYGGGTGELFF,TGTGCCAGCACCCCATATGGGGGGGGAACCGGGGAGCTGTTTTTT
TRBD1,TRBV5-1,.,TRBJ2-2,CASSLPGQGVTGELFF,TGCGCCAGCAGCTTGCCGGGACAGGGTGTCACCGGGGAGCTGTTTTTT
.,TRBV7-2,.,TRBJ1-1,CASSLGGMNTEAFF,TGTGCCAGCAGCTTAGGCGGTATGAACACTGAAGCTTTCTTT
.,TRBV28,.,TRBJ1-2,CASSPGLYGYTF,TGTGCCAGCAGTCCAGGCCTCTATGGCTACACCTTC
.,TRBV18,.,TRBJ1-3,CASSPGGVSGNTIYF,TGTGCCAGCTCACCAGGCGGTGTCTCTGGAAACACCATATATTTT
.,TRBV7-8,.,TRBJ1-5,CASSGGGQPQHF,TGTGCCAGCAGCGGTGGCGGTCAGCCCCAGCATTTT
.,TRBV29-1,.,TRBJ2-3,CSVLRFGPSTDTQYF,TGCAGCGTTCTCCGATTTGGGCCTAGCACAGATACGCAGTATTTT
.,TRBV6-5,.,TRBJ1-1,CASRAGMNTEAFF,TGTGCCAGCAGAGCAGGGATGAACACTGAAGCTTTCTTT
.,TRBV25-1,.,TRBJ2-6,CASGAFAGANVLTF,TGTGCCAGCGGTGCCTTCGCTGGGGCCAACGTCCTGACTTTC
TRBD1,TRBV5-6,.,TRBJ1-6,CASSARQGPYNSPLHF,TGTGCCAGCAGCGCCCGACAGGGCCCCTATAATTCACCCCTCCACTTT
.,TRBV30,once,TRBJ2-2,CAWRIRGGSATGELFF,TGTGCCTGGAGAATTAGGGGGGGATCTGCCACCGGGGAGCTGTTTTTT
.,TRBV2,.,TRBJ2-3,CASRGDTLSTDTQYF,TGTGCCAGCAGGGGGGACACCCTCTCCACAGATACGCAGTATTTT
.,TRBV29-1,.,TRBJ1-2,CSVYGPKDYGYTF,TGCAGCGTTTATGGACCTAAGGACTATGGCTACACCTTC
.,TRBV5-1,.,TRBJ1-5,CASSLVAGLGQPQHF,TGCGCCAGCAGCTTGGTTGCAGGGTTGGGTCAGCCCCAGCATTTT
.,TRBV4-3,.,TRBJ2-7,CASSQDSGVGYEQYF,TGCGCCAGCAGCCAAGATTCAGGGGTCGGCTACGAGCAGTACTTC
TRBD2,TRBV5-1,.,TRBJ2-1,CASSSGLAGADEQFF,TGCGCCAGCAGCTCGGGACTAGCGGGGGCCGACGAACAGTTCTTC
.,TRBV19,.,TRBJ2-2,CASSSGQHRTGELFF,TGTGCCAGTAGTTCCGGACAGCACCGAACCGGGGAGCTGTTTTTT
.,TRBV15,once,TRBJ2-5,CATSARGGKETQYF,TGTGCCACCAGCGCTAGAGGCGGGAAAGAGACCCAGTACTTC
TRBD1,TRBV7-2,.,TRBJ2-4,CASSRSGTGAAKNIQYF,TGTGCCAGCAGCCGATCCGGGACAGGGGCAGCCAAAAACATTCAGTACTTC
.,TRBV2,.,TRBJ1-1,CASSDRVNTEAFF,TGTGCCAGCAGTGACAGGGTGAACACTGAAGCTTTCTTT